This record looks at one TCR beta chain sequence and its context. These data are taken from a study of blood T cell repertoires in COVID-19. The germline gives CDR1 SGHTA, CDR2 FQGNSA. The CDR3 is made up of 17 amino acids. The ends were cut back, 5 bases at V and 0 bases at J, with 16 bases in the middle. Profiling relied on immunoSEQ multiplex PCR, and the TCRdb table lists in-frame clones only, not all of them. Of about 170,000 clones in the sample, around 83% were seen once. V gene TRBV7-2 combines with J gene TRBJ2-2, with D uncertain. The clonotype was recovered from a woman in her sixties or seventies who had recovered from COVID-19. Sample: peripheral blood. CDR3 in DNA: TGTGCCAGCAGCCCAGGCCCGGCCAACACGAACACCGGGGAGCTGTTTTTT. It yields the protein CASSPGPANTNTGELFF.